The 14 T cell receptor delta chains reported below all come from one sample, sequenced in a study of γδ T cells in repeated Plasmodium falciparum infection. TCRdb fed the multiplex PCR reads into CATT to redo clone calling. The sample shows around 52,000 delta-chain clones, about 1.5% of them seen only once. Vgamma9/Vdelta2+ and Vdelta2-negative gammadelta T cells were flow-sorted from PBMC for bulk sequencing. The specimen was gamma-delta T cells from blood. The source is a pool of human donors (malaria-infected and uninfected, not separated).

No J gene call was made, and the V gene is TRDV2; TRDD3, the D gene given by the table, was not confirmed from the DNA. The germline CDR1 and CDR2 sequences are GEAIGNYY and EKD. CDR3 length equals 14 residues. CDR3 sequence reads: CACEPLGDTTELIF. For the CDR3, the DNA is TGTGCCTGTGAGCCTCTGGGGGATACGACGGAGCTCATCTTT.

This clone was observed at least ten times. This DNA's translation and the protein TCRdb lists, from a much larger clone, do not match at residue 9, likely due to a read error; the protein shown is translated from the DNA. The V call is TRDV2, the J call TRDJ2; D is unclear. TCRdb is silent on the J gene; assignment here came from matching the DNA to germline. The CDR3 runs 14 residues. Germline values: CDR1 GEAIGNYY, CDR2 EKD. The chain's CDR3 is CACDTGTLAAQLFF. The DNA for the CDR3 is TGTGCCTGTGACACCGGAACTTTGGCAGCACAACTCTTCTTT.

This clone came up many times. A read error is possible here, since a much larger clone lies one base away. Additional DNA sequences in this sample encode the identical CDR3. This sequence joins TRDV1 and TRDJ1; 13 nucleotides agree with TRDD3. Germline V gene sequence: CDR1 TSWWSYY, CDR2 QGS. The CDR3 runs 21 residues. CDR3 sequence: CALGGPFPPSTGGYAPDKLIF. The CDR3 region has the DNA TGCGCTCTTGGGGGTCCGTTCCCTCCCAGTACTGGGGGATACGCTCCCGATAAACTCATCTTT.

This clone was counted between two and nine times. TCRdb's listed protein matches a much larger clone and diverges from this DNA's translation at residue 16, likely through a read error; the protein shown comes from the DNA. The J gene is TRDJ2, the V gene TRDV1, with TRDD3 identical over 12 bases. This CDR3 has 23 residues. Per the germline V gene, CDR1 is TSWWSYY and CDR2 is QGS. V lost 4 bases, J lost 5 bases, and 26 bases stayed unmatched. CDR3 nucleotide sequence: TGTGCTCTTGGGGCCTTCAAACCTACACTGGGGGATACCCCTCCCATCCTAACAGCACAACTCTTCTTT. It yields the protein CALGAFKPTLGDTPPILTAQLFF.

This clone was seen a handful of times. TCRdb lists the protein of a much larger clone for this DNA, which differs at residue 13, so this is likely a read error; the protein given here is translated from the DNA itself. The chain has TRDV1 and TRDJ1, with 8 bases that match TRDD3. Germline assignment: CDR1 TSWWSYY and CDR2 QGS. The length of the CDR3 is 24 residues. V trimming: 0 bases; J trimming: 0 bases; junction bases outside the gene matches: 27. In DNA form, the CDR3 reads TGTGCTCTTGGGGAACTTCTAATTTTTCCGCTGCCACTGTGGGATACGCCCCACACCGATAAACTCATCTTT. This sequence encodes CALGELLIFPLPLWDTPHTDKLIF.

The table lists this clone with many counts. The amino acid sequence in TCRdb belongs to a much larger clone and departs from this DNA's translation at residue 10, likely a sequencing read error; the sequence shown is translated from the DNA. The CDR3 region is CALGDLRYRAYTNKLIF. The CDR3 DNA sequence: TGTGCTCTTGGGGATTTAAGGTACAGGGCTTACACCAATAAACTCATCTTT. The genes are TRDV1 and TRDJ1, with D unresolved. No J segment appears in TCRdb, so it was assigned here by matching the sequence to germline. Germline V gene lookup returns CDR1 TSWWSYY and CDR2 QGS. CDR3 size: 17 residues.

CDR3 amino acids: CALGEPFSWGIQTSLTAQLFF. The CDR3 DNA follows: TGTGCTCTTGGGGAACCTTTCAGCTGGGGGATCCAAACTTCTTTGACAGCACAACTCTTCTTT. This rearrangement joins TRDV1 to TRDJ2, with 9 bases fitting TRDD3. No J gene was available from TCRdb, and it was assigned here by a germline match of the DNA. The CDR3 contains 21 residues. V was pared by 1 base and J by 0 bases, with 15 bases of the junction left unmatched. CDR1 is TSWWSYY, CDR2 QGS, per germline.

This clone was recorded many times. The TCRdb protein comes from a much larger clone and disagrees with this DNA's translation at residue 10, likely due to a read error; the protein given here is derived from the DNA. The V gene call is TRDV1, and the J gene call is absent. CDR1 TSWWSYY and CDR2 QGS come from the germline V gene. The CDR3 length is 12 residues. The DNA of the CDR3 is TGTGCTCTTGGATGGGGTCCCGATAAACCCATCTTT. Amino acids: CALGWGPDKPIF.

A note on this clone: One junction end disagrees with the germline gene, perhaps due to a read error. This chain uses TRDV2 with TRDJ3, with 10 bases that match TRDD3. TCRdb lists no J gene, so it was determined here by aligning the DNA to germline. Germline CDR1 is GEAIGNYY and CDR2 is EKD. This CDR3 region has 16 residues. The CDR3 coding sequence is TGTGCCCGTGACGTACTGGGGGATTGGGACACCCGACAGATGTTTTTC. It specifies CARDVLGDWDTRQMFF.

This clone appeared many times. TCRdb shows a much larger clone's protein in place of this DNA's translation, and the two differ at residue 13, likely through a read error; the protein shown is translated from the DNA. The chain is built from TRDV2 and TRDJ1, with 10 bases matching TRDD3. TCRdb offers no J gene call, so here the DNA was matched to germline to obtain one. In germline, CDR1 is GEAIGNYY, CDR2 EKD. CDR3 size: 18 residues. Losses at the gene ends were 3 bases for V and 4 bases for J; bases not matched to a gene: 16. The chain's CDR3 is CACDPREGDTPQDDKLIF. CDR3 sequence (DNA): TGTGCCTGTGACCCCAGGGAGGGGGATACGCCCCAGGACGATAAACTCATCTTT.

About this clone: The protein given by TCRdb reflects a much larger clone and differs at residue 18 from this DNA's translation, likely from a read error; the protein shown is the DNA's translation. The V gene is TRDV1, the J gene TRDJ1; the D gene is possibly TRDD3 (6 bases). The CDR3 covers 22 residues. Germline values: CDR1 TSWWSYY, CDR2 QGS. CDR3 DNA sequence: TGTGCTCTTGGGGAACCTCGGAGAAGAGATACGCGGACACCATTCCACAGCTATAAAGTCATCTTT. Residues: CALGEPRRRDTRTPFHSYKVIF.

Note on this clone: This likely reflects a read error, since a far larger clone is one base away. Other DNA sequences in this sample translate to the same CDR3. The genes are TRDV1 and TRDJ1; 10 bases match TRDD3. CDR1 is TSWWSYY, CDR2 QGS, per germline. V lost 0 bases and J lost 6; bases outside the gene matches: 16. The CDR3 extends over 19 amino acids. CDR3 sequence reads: CALGELRSPLLGDPHKLIF. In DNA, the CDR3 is TGTGCTCTTGGGGAACTCAGGTCTCCCTTACTGGGGGATCCTCATAAACTCATCTTT.

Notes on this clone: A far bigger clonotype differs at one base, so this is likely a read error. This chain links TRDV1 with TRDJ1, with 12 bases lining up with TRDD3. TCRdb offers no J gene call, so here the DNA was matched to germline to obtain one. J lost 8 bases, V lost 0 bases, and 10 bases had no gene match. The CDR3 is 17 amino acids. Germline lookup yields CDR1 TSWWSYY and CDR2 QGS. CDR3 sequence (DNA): TGTGCTCTTGGGGAACTGGCGTACTGGGGGATACCACGGAAACTCATCTTT. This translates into CALGELAYWGIPRKLIF.

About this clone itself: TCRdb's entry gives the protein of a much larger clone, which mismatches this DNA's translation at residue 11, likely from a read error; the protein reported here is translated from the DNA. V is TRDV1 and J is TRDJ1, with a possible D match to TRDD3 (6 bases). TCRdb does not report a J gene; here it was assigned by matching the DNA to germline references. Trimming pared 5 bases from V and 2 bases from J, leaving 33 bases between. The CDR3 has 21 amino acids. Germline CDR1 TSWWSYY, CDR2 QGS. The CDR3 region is CALGPPWGRWEGAGETDKLIF. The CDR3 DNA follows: TGTGCTCTTGGGCCACCCTGGGGACGATGGGAGGGCGCGGGGGAAACCGATAAACTCATCTTT.